The T cell receptor beta chain under discussion was sequenced for a study of shared clonotypes between healthy human individuals. Overall study findings and caveats: Among four donors, about 5% of naive CD4 clonotypes were found in common. Only a few donors were included, so the genetic and exposure-history diversity represented was limited.

Per germline, CDR1 MNHEY and CDR2 SVGAGI. There are 15 residues in the CDR3. Trimming cost V 2 bases and J 0 bases; bases outside gene matches: 2. The table lists this clone with a count of one. Antigen specificity is unknown. On sorted subsets, replicate PCRs used roughly 220 ng DNA, or roughly 30,000 T cell genomes. Repertoires were generated with immunoSEQ multiplex PCR, while TCRdb's copy carries only in-frame clones and drops some. The sample lists 2 million to 3 million clones, approximately 94% seen once, with roughly 0.36% in the top ten. Sequencing was carried out using naive CD4+ T cells from PBMCs. Subset meaning: CD45RA+ positively selected. The V call is TRBV6-5, the J call TRBJ2-7; 9 bases are shared with TRBD1. The receptor was isolated from a man between 18 and 29 years old in good health. Some clones in this sample may be carry-over from other donors' samples. The CDR3 DNA reads TGTGCCAGCAGTTACGGGACAGGGCCCTCCTACGAGCAGTACTTC. Amino acid sequence: CASSYGTGPSYEQYF.